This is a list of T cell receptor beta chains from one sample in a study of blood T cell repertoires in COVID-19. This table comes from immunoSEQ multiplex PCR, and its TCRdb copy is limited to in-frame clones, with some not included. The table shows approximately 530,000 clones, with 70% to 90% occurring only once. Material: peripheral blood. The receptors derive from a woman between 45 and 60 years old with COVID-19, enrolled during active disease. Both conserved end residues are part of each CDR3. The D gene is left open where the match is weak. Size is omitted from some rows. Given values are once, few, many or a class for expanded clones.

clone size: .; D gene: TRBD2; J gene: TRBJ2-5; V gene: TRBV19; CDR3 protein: CASSGAGGPKTQYF; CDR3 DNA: TGTGCCAGTAGTGGGGCGGGGGGGCCTAAGACCCAGTACTTC
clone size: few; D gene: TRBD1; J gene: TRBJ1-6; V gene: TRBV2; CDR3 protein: CASTERTGSSYNSPLHF; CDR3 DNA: TGTGCCAGCACTGAACGGACAGGGAGCTCCTATAATTCACCCCTCCACTTT
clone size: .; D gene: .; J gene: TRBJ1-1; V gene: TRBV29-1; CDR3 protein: CSVAGQGQTEAFF; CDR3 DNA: TGCAGCGTTGCCGGGCAGGGCCAGACTGAAGCTTTCTTT
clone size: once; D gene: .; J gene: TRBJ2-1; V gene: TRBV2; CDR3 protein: CASPRRDEQFF; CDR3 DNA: TGTGCCAGCCCCCGACGGGATGAGCAGTTCTTC
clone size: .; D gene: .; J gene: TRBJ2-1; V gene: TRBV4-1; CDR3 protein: CASSQSRGGRGDYNEQFF; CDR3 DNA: TGCGCCAGCAGCCAATCTCGCGGAGGGAGGGGGGACTACAATGAGCAGTTCTTC
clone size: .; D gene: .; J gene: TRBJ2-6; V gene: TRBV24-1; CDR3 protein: CATSGGSGANVLTF; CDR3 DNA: TGTGCCACCAGTGGGGGCAGTGGGGCCAACGTCCTGACTTTC
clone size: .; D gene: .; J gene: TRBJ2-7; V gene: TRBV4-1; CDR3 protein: CASSQGLPRAGHFTHEQYF; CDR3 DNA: TGCGCCAGCAGCCAAGGGCTTCCGAGGGCGGGGCATTTCACCCACGAGCAGTACTTC
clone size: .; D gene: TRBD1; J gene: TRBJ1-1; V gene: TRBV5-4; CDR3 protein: CASSPRTGLVTEAFF; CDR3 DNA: TGTGCCAGCAGCCCTCGGACAGGGCTGGTCACTGAAGCTTTCTTT
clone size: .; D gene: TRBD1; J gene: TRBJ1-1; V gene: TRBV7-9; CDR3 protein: CASSPGGVRTEAFF; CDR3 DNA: TGTGCCAGCAGCCCAGGGGGCGTGAGGACTGAAGCTTTCTTT
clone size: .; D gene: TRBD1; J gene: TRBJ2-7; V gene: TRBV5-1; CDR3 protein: CASSLAGTGGYEQYF; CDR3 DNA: TGCGCCAGCAGCTTGGCGGGGACAGGGGGCTACGAGCAGTACTTC
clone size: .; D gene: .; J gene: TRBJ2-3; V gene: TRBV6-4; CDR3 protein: CASSDSSLRTQYF; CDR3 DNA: TGTGCCAGCAGTGACTCGAGTCTCCGTACGCAGTATTTT
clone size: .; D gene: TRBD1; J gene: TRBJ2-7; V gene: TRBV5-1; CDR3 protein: CASSWRDRDYEQYF; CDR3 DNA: TGCGCCAGCAGCTGGCGGGACAGGGACTACGAGCAGTACTTC
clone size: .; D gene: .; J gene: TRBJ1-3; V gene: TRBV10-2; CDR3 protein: CASSESRQIGNTIYF; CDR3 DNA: TGCGCCAGCAGTGAGTCGAGGCAGATTGGAAACACCATATATTTT
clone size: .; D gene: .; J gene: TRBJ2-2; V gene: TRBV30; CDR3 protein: CAWSLTVNTGELFF; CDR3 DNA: TGTGCCTGGAGCCTCACGGTGAACACCGGGGAGCTGTTTTTT
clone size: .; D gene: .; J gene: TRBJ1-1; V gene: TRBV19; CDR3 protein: CASSIRGGSDTEAFF; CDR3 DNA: TGTGCCAGTAGTATCCGGGGAGGATCGGACACTGAAGCTTTCTTT
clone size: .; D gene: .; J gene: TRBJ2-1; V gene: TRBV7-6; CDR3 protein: CASGLTVTGVFF; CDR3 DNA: TGTGCCAGCGGACTAACCGTGACGGGGGTGTTCTTC
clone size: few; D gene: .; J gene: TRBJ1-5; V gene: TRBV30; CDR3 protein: CAWSGDKGRQPQHF; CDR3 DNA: TGTGCCTGGAGTGGGGACAAAGGGAGACAGCCCCAGCATTTT
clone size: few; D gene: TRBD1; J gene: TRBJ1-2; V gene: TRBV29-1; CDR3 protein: CSVEFSGTGSGGYGYTF; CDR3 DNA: TGCAGCGTTGAGTTTAGCGGGACAGGGTCTGGGGGCTATGGCTACACCTTC
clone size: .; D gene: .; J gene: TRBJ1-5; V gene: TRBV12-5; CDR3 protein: CASGRGVGQLNQPQHF; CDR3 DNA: TGTGCTAGTGGTAGAGGGGTAGGACAGCTCAATCAGCCCCAGCATTTT
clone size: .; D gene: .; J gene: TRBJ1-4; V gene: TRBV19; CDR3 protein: CASSTSTASTNEKLFF; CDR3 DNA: TGTGCCAGTAGCACATCTACAGCCTCAACTAATGAAAAACTGTTTTTT
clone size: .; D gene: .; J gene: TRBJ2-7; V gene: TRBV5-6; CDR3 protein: CASSLDREQYF; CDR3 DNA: TGTGCCAGCAGCTTGGACAGAGAGCAGTACTTC
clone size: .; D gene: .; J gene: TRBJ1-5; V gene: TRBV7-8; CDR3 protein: CASSLTVSDQPQHF; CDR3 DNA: TGTGCCAGCAGCTTAACAGTCTCAGATCAGCCCCAGCATTTT
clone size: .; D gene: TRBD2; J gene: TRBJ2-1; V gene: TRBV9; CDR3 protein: CASSLRTSGGDNEQFF; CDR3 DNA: TGTGCCAGCAGCCTCCGGACTAGCGGGGGGGACAATGAGCAGTTCTTC
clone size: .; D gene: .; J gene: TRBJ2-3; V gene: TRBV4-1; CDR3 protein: CASSQVTADTQYF; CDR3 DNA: TGCGCCAGCAGCCAAGTTACTGCGGATACGCAGTATTTT
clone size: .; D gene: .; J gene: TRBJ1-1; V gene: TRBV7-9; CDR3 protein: CASSQRGTEAFF; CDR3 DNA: TGTGCCAGCAGTCAACGGGGGACTGAAGCTTTCTTT
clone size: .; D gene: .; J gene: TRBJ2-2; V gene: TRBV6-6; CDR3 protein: CASMVAGGTGELFF; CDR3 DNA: TGTGCCAGCATGGTGGCGGGTGGCACCGGGGAGCTGTTTTTT
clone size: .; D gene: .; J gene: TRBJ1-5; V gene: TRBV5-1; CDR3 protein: CASSLGGGEQPQHF; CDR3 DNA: TGCGCCAGCAGCTTAGGAGGAGGAGAACAGCCCCAGCATTTT
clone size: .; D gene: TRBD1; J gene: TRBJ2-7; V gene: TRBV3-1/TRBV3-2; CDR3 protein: CASSQTGGYEQYF; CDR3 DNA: TGTGCCAGCAGCCAGACAGGGGGCTACGAGCAGTACTTC
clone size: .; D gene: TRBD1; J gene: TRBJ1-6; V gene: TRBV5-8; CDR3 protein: CASSLNRGLDNSPLHF; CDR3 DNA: TGTGCCAGCAGCTTGAACAGGGGGCTTGATAATTCACCCCTCCACTTT
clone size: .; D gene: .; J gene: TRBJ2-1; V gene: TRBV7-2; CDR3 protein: CASSLAGGEQFF; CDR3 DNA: TGTGCCAGCAGCTTAGCCGGCGGTGAGCAGTTCTTC
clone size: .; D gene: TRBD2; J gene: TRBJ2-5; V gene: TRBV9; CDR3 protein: CASSVGGAGGPDQETQYF; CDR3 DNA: TGTGCCAGCAGCGTAGGCGGAGCGGGGGGCCCTGACCAAGAGACCCAGTACTTC
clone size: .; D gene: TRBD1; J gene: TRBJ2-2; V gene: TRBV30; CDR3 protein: CAWSVWDRDTGELFF; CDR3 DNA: TGTGCCTGGAGTGTGTGGGACAGGGATACCGGGGAGCTGTTTTTT
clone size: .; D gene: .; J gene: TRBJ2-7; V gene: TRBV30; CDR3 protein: CAWSVSGYEQYF; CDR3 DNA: TGTGCCTGGAGTGTAAGCGGTTACGAGCAGTACTTC
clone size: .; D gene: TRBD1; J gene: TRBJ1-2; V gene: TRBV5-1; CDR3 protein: CASSLVSGGYGYTF; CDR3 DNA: TGCGCCAGCAGCTTGGTATCAGGGGGCTATGGCTACACCTTC
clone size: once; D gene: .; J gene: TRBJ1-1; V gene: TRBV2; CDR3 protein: CASIKTRDTEAFF; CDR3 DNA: TGTGCCAGCATCAAAACCAGGGACACTGAAGCTTTCTTT
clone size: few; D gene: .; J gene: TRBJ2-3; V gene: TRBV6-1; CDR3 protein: CASSEVTGMRTDTQYF; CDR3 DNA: TGTGCCAGCAGTGAGGTCACTGGCATGAGGACAGATACGCAGTATTTT
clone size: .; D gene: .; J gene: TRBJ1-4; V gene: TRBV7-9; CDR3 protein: CASSGNEKLFF; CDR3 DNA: TGTGCCAGCAGCGGCAATGAAAAACTGTTTTTT
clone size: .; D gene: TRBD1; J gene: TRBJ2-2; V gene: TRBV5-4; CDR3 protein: CASSTPGTGGANTGELFF; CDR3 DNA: TGTGCCAGCAGCACCCCCGGGACAGGGGGCGCGAACACCGGGGAGCTGTTTTTT
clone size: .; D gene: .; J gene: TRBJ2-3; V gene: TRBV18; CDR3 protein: CASSPGTYTDTQYF; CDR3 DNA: TGTGCCAGCTCTCCTGGGACTTACACAGATACGCAGTATTTT
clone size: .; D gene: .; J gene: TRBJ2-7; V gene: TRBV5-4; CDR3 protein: CASSSDTYEQYF; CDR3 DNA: TGTGCCAGCAGCTCTGACACGTACGAGCAGTACTTC
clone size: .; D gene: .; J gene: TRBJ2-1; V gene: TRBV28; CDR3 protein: CASSLSTSREQFF; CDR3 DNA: TGTGCCAGCAGTTTATCTACCTCGCGGGAGCAGTTCTTC
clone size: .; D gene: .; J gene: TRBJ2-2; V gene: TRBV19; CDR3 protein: CASSIPHKNTGELFF; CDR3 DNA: TGTGCCAGTAGTATTCCCCACAAGAACACCGGGGAGCTGTTTTTT
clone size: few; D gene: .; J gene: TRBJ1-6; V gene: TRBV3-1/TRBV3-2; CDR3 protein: CASSQGAVGSPLHF; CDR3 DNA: TGTGCCAGCAGCCAGGGGGCGGTGGGCTCACCCCTCCACTTT
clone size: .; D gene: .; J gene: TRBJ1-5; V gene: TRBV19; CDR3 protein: CASSITGPNSNQPQHF; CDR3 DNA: TGTGCCAGTAGCATAACAGGCCCTAATAGCAATCAGCCCCAGCATTTT
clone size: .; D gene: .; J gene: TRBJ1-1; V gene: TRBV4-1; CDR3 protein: CASSQGPLMNTEAFF; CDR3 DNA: TGCGCCAGCAGCCAAGGGCCCCTGATGAACACTGAAGCTTTCTTT
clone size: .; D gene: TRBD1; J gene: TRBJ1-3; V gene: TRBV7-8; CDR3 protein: CASSLAPLGTGHGNTIYF; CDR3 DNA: TGTGCCAGCAGCTTAGCTCCCTTAGGGACAGGGCATGGAAACACCATATATTTT
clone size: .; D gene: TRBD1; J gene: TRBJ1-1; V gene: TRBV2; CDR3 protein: CASKGQGERTEAFF; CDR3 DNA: TGTGCCAGCAAGGGGCAGGGGGAAAGAACTGAAGCTTTCTTT
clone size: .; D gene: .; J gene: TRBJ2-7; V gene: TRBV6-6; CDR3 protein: CASSYFEGAVEQYF; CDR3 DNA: TGTGCCAGCAGTTACTTTGAAGGGGCGGTCGAGCAGTACTTC
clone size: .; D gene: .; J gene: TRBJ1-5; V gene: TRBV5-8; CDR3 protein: CASSLTQWQPQHF; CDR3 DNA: TGTGCCAGCAGCTTGACCCAGTGGCAGCCCCAGCATTTT
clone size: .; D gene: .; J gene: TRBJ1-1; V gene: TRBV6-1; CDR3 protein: CASSEDGRGVTEAFF; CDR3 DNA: TGTGCCAGCAGTGAAGATGGGAGGGGGGTTACTGAAGCTTTCTTT
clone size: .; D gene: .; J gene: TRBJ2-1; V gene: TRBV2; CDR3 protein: CASSEAPLTYNEQFF; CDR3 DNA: TGTGCCAGCAGTGAAGCACCACTAACCTACAATGAGCAGTTCTTC
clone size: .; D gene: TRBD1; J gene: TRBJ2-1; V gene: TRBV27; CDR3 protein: CASSLSGTGSYNEQFF; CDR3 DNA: TGTGCCAGCAGTTTATCGGGGACAGGGTCCTACAATGAGCAGTTCTTC
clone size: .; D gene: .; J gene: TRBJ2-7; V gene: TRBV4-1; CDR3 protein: CASSGGRGVNEQYF; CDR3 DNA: TGCGCCAGCAGCGGTGGCAGGGGAGTAAACGAGCAGTACTTC
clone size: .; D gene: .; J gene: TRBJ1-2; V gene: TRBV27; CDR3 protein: CASSLLGEGVYGYTF; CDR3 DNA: TGTGCCAGCAGCTTATTAGGGGAGGGGGTCTATGGCTACACCTTC
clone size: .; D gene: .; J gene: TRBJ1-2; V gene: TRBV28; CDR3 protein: CASSPGYGYTF; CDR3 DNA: TGTGCCAGCAGTCCCGGCTATGGCTACACCTTC
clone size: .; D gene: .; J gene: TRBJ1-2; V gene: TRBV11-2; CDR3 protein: CASSLGGLRNGYTF; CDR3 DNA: TGTGCCAGCAGCTTGGGAGGTCTAAGGAATGGCTACACCTTC
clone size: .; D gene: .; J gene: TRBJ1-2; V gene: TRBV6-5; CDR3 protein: CATRGTRYGYTF; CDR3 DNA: TGTGCCACGCGGGGGACACGCTATGGCTACACCTTC
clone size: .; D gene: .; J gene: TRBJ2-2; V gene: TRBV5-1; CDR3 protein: CASSLNLLARELFF; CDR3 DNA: TGCGCCAGCAGCTTAAATCTACTAGCCCGGGAGCTGTTTTTT
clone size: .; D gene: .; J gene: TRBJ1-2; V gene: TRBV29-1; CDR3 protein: CSVEDRGPNYGYTF; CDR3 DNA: TGCAGCGTTGAGGATAGGGGCCCCAACTATGGCTACACCTTC
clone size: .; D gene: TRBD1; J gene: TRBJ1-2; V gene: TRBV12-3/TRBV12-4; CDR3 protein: CASSFAPRQGHTF; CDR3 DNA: TGTGCCAGCAGTTTCGCCCCCCGACAGGGCCACACCTTC